This T cell receptor beta chain was found in a study of T cell responses to AZD1222 COVID-19 vaccine (dated by TCRdb to 2020 to 2022). Study-level background: Because spike-specific TCR depth and breadth did not differ between the two schedules, AZD1222 recipients who got a second dose at roughly 4 weeks were pooled with those who got a second dose at roughly 12 weeks. A total of just over 230 trial participants underwent TCR sequencing, of whom roughly 210 received two doses of AZD1222 and 26 received two doses of the MenACWY control vaccine. Trial participants were enrolled by age into subgroups of 18-55, 56-69 and 70-plus years, and 148, 28 and 57 TCR-sequenced participants, respectively, were included in these subgroups. What the study reported, not specific to this receptor: Because no day 14 peak-response samples were available, the repertoires could be characterized only after the peak T cell response. Participants were mostly white British, with more females than males. The authors suggested clonal diversity may have been underestimated. Epitopes outside the regions mutated in the B.1.351 and B.1.1.7 variants were reportedly recognized by nearly half of the unique spike-specific TCRs. After two AZD1222 doses, both the breadth and the depth of spike-specific TCRs were significantly higher than at day 0 and than in MenACWY recipients. The whole spike protein was spanned by vaccine-associated CD4 TCRs, and dominant responses were seen in regions 160-218 and 743-854. In the small 56-69-year group, the increase in depth fell short of significance, most likely because of low power. Conclusions about previously exposed vaccinees are limited, since just 5 or 6 AZD1222 recipients were seropositive for SARS-CoV-2 at baseline.

As for this clone: This receptor's antigen is unknown. Per-base qualities were not stored, and no clone one base away is much larger.

The CDR3 regions of human TCRbeta chains were analyzed by immunosequencing. Concerning the study's data processing: TCRs in the repertoires were compared against a reference library of SARS-CoV-2-specific TCRs that had been generated with the MIRA antigen-specificity platform. Breadth was defined as the fraction of unique TCRs that were SARS-CoV-2-associated. Depth was defined as the fraction of total T cells that were SARS-CoV-2-associated. Using the MIRA data, every spike-specific TCR was mapped to the spike region that the TCR reacted to and assigned to either a CD4 or a CD8 class. Log10-transformed breadth and depth values were compared by one-way ANOVA with Sidak's multiple comparisons tests. Sourced from immuneACCESS, this table was stored by TCRdb with only in-frame sequences that have V and J called. A share of the clones is absent; for the studies checked, an unresolved V gene accounts for under half, and the remainder has no known explanation. V and J calls and clone size come straight from that table; D and trimming were deduced from the DNA. The sample profile shows 90,000 to 120,000 clones; 89% of them were found once. About 6.6% of the sample is held by the ten biggest clonotypes.

The CDR3 contains 14 residues, cysteine and phenylalanine counted. The only DNA kept is the CDR3, 42 bases in frame from the first base. V and J are truncated by 6 bases and 5 bases respectively, leaving an intervening sequence of 16 bases. Looking up the germline V gene yields CDR1 SQVTM and CDR2 ANQGSEA. Per the publication, the time point label means: baseline before first vaccination. Samples from vaccinated people were obtained from the UK trials COV001 and COV002, which included a single-blind randomized controlled phase 2/3 trial of AZD1222 (ChAdOx1 nCoV-19) in healthy adults. For TCRbeta chain sequencing, PBMC samples from trial participants were taken at day 0 and at day 28 after the second dose.

The V gene is TRBV29-1 and the J gene is TRBJ2-2, with the D assignment possibly TRBD1 or TRBD2, given 6 matching bases for each. This receptor was taken from an adult in good health. Sequencing used peripheral blood, obtained on day 0 of AZD1222 vaccination. CDR3 reads: CSVLGGMRTGELFF. The nucleotide sequence reads TGCAGCGTGTTAGGGGGGATGAGGACCGGGGAGCTGTTTTTT.